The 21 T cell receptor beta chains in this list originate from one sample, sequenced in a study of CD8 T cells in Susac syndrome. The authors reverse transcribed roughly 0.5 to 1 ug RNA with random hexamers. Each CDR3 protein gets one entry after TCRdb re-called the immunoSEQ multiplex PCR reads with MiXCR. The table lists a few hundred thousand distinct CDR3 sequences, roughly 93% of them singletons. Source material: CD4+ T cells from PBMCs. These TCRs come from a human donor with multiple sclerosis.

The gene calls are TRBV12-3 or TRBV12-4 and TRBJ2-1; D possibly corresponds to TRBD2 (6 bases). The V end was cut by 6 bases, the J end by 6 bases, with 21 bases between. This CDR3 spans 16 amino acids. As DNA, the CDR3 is TGTGCCAGCAGAGCCGCGGCTAGCGATACGGGCAATGAGCAGTTCTTC. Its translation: CASRAAASDTGNEQFF.

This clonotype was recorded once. CDR3 region: CASSDDRGLGNYGYTF. The CDR3, as DNA: TGTGCCAGCAGTGACGATAGGGGGTTGGGAAACTATGGCTACACCTTC. This chain connects TRBV2 to TRBJ1-2; TRBD1 might be the D (6 bases). The length of the CDR3 is 16 residues. Germline-derived CDR1 and CDR2 are SNHLY and FYNNEI. The V gene lost 3 bases and the J gene lost 2 bases, with 16 bases spanning the gap.

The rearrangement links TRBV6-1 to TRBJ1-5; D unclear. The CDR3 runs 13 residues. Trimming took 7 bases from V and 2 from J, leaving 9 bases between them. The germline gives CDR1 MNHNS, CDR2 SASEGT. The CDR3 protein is CASISWGNQPQHF. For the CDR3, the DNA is TGTGCCAGCATTTCGTGGGGCAATCAGCCCCAGCATTTT.

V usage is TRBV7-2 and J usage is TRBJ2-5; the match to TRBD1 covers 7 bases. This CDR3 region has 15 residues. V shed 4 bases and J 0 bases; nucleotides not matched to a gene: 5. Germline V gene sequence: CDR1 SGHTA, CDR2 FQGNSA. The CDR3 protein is CTSSSGDSYQETQYF. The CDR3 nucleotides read TGTACCAGCAGCTCCGGGGACAGCTACCAAGAGACCCAGTACTTC.

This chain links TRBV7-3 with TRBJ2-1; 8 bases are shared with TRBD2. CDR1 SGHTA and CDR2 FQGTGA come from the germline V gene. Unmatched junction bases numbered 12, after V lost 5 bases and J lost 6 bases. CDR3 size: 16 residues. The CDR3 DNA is TGTGCCAGCAGCATGCTCGGCGGGGGGCTACCCAATGAGCAGTTCTTC. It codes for CASSMLGGGLPNEQFF.

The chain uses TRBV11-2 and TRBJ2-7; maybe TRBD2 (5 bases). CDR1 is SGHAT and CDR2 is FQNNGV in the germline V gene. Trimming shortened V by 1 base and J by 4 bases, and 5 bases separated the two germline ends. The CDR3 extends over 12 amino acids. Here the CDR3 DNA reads TGTGCCAGCAGCTTAGGGAGGTACGAGCAGTACTTC. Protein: CASSLGRYEQYF.

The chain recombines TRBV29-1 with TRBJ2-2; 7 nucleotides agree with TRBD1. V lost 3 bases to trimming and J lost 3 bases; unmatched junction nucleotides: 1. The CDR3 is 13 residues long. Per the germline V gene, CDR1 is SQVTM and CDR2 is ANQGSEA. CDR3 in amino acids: CSVDRGYTGELFF. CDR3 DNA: TGCAGCGTTGACAGGGGGTACACCGGGGAGCTGTTTTTT.

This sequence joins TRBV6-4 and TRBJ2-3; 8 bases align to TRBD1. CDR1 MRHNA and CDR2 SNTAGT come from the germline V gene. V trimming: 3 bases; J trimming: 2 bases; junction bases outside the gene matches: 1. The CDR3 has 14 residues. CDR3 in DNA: TGTGCCAGCAGTGAGGACAGGGACACAGATACGCAGTATTTT. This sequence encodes CASSEDRDTDTQYF.

This chain's CDR3 is CASSYLEHGSGGYTF. The CDR3 bases are TGTGCCAGCAGTTACTTGGAACACGGGTCTGGAGGCTACACCTTC. The V call is TRBV6-2 or TRBV6-3, the J call TRBJ1-2; D unresolved. Germline values: CDR1 MNHEY, CDR2 SVGEGT. The CDR3 is 15 amino acids. V was cut by 1 base and J by 8 bases, with 17 bases left in between.

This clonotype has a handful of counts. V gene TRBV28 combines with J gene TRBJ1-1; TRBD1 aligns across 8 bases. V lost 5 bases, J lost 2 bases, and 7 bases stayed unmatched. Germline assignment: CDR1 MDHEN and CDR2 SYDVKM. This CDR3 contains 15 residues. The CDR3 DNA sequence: TGTGCCAGCAGTGGACAGGGTATTCAAAACACTGAAGCTTTCTTT. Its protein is CASSGQGIQNTEAFF.

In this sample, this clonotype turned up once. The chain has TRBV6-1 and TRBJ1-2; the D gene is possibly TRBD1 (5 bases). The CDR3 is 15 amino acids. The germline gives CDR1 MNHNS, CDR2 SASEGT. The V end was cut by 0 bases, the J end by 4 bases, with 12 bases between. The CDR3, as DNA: TGTGCCAGCAGTGAAGCGCAACCAGGGCTCTATGGCTACACCTTC. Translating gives CASSEAQPGLYGYTF.

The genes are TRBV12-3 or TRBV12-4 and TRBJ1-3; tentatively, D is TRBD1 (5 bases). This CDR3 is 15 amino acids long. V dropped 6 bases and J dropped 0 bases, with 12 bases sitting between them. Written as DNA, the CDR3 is TGTGCCAGCAGCCGACAGCGGAGCTCTGGAAACACCATATATTTT. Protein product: CASSRQRSSGNTIYF.

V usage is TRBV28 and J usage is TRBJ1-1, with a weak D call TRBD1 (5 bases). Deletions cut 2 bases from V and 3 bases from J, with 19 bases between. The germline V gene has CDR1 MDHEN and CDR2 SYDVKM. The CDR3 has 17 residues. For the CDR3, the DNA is TGTGCCAGCAGTTTACCCGGGGTTCGGGGGGTCGACACTGAAGCTTTCTTT. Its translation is CASSLPGVRGVDTEAFF.

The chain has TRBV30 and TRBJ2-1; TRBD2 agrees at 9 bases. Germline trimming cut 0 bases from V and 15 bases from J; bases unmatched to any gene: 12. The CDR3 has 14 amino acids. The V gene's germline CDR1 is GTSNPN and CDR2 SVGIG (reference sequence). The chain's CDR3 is CAWSVSLAGGDRFF. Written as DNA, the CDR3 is TGTGCCTGGAGTGTTAGTCTGGCGGGAGGGGATCGGTTCTTC.

The CDR3 DNA is TGTGCCTGGAGTGTAACAGGGGGCAGGGGAGGCTACACCTTC. This sequence encodes CAWSVTGGRGGYTF. This chain joins TRBV30 and TRBJ1-2, with 9 bases aligning to TRBD1. V dropped 0 bases and J dropped 8; count of bases not matched to a gene: 7. Germline V gene lookup returns CDR1 GTSNPN and CDR2 SVGIG (reference sequence). The length of the CDR3 is 14 residues.

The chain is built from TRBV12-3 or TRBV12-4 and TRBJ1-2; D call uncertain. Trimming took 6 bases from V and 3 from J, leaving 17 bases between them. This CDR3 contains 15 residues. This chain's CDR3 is CASRTVVGKYYGYTF. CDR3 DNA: TGTGCCAGCAGGACCGTCGTGGGGAAATACTATGGCTACACCTTC.

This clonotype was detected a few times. The CDR3 protein is CSARGEKLFF. Here the CDR3 DNA reads TGCAGTGCTAGAGGGGAAAAACTGTTTTTT. V usage is TRBV20-1 and J usage is TRBJ1-4; D not certain. V was shortened by 1 base and J by 8 bases, with 2 bases between the two germline ends. CDR3 length: 10 amino acids. Germline V gene lookup returns CDR1 DFQATT and CDR2 SNEGSKA (reference sequence).

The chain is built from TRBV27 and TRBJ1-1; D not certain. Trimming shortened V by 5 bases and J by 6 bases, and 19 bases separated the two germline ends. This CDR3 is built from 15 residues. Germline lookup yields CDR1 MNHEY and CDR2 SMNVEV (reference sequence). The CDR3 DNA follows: TGTGCCAGCAGTATCGGGTCGGGCGTTACGTCTGAAGCTTTCTTT. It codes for CASSIGSGVTSEAFF.

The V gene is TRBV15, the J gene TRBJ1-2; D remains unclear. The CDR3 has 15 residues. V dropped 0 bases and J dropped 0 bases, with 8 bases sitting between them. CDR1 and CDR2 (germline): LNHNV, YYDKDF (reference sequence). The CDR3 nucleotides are TGTGCCACCAGCAGAGATGCGATGCCTAACTATGGCTACACCTTC. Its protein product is CATSRDAMPNYGYTF.

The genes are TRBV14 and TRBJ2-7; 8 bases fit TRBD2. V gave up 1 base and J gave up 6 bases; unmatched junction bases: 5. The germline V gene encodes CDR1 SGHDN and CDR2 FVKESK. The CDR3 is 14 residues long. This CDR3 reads CASSQAGLAGEQYV. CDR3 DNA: TGTGCCAGCAGCCAAGCAGGACTAGCTGGCGAGCAGTACGTC.

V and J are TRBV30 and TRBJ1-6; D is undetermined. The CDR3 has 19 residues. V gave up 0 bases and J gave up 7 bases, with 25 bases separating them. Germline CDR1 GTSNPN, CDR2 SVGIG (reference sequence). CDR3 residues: CAWSVRTTWQNLGNSPLHF. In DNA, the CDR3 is TGTGCCTGGAGTGTACGAACAACGTGGCAGAATTTGGGGAATTCACCCCTCCACTTT.